The 4 T cell receptor beta chains presented below share a single source sample, sequenced in a study of T-cell reconstitution after alpha-beta-depleted transplantation in children. During its preparation, the TCRbeta library received unique molecular identifiers. TCRdb processed the PCR reads anew with MiXCR; each CDR3 protein has one entry. The sample yields approximately 150,000 distinct CDR3 sequences, 8.5% to 10% seen once. The sample was PBMCs, mostly from graft donor cells, taken 180 days after TCRalphabeta/CD19-depleted stem cell transplant. The source is a female patient younger than 10 who had a stem cell transplant for congenital amegakaryocytic thrombocytopenia, so the T cells may come from the graft donor.

This clonotype was seen ten or more times. This chain joins TRBV29-1 and TRBJ2-5, with D perhaps matching TRBD1 (6 bases). V gave up 7 bases and J gave up 4 bases, with 37 bases separating them. The germline V gene encodes CDR1 SQVTM and CDR2 ANQGSEA. CDR3 length equals 20 residues. CDR3 amino acids: CSAGEFPVTRYRVGGETQYF. Here the CDR3 DNA reads TGCAGCGCCGGCGAATTCCCGGTCACCAGGTACAGGGTAGGAGGAGAGACCCAGTACTTC.

V usage is TRBV12-3 or TRBV12-4 and J usage is TRBJ2-7; TRBD2 is a possible D gene (6 bases). The CDR3 has 14 amino acids. Trimming left V 3 bases short and J 7 bases short, with 16 bases between. Here the CDR3 reads CASSLAGRSDEQYF. The CDR3 nucleotides are TGTGCCAGCAGTTTGGCAGGGAGGTCGGATGAGCAGTACTTC.

In its sample, this clonotype was seen many times. V and J are TRBV28 and TRBJ1-3; D is perhaps TRBD1 (6 bases). The germline CDR1 and CDR2 sequences are MDHEN and SYDVKM. V lost 5 bases, J lost 2 bases, and 10 bases lay in between. The CDR3 loop spans 14 amino acids. The CDR3 spells CASSATGTGNTIYF. DNA for the CDR3: TGTGCCAGCAGTGCTACAGGGACTGGAAACACCATATATTTT.

This clonotype appeared a few times. The chain carries TRBV11-2 and TRBJ2-7; 8 nucleotides agree with TRBD1. From germline, CDR1 is SGHAT and CDR2 FQNNGV. J lost 0 bases, V lost 3 bases, and 7 bases had no gene match. CDR3 length: 16 residues. The CDR3 loop reads CASSFRQGTRSYEQYF. The CDR3 coding sequence is TGTGCCAGCAGCTTCAGACAGGGGACCCGCTCCTACGAGCAGTACTTC.